The rows below give T cell receptor beta chains drawn from one sample of a study of CD8+CD57+ T cells in acquired aplastic anemia. TCRdb redid the calling of the reads with MiXCR, one entry per CDR3 protein. The sample shows fewer than 200,000 distinct CDR3 sequences, 71% of them seen only once. The sample was sorted CD4+, CD8+, or CD8+CD57+ T cells (not recorded which) from PBMCs. The origin of the receptors is a human donor with aplastic anemia. Both conserved end residues are part of each CDR3. D genes are given only for firm matches. Clone sizes are given selectively: once, few, many, or a class where the clone is expanded.

NA,TRBV7-9,TRBJ1-4,NA,CASAGGGANEKLFF,TGTGCCAGCGCTGGAGGGGGAGCTAATGAAAAACTGTTTTTT
NA,TRBV7-9,TRBJ1-5,NA,CASSLGGLVGSNQPQHF,TGTGCCAGCAGCTTAGGAGGCCTGGTGGGGAGCAATCAGCCCCAGCATTTT
TRBD2,TRBV10-3,TRBJ2-1,NA,CAISESPGTSGRNNEQFF,TGTGCCATCAGTGAAAGTCCCGGGACTAGCGGGAGGAACAATGAGCAGTTCTTC
TRBD2,TRBV24-1,TRBJ2-3,few,CATSGLAASTDTQYF,TGTGCCACCAGTGGGCTAGCGGCTAGCACAGATACGCAGTATTTT
TRBD1,TRBV19,TRBJ1-1,NA,CASSRQGEGLEAFF,TGTGCCAGTAGTAGACAGGGAGAAGGTCTTGAAGCTTTCTTT
TRBD1,TRBV7-9,TRBJ1-2,NA,CASSPGQGGNYGYTF,TGTGCCAGCAGCCCGGGACAGGGAGGTAACTATGGCTACACCTTC
NA,TRBV24-1,TRBJ1-2,NA,CATSVTGFYGYTF,TGTGCCACCAGTGTTACAGGGTTCTATGGCTACACCTTC
TRBD1,TRBV10-3,TRBJ1-5,few,CAISVGTGPNQEAQHF,TGTGCCATCAGTGTGGGGACAGGGCCGAACCAAGAGGCCCAGCATTTT
NA,TRBV7-9,TRBJ2-5,NA,CASSLMRKETQYF,TGTGCCAGCAGCTTAATGAGGAAGGAGACCCAGTACTTC
TRBD1,TRBV20-1,TRBJ2-7,NA,CSASGTDSYEQYF,TGCAGTGCTTCCGGGACAGACTCCTACGAGCAGTACTTC
NA,TRBV6-1,TRBJ2-7,NA,CAISASDRTYEQYF,TGTGCCATCAGTGCTTCGGACCGGACCTACGAGCAGTACTTC
NA,TRBV29-1,TRBJ2-1,NA,CSVSGPGYEQFF,NA
NA,TRBV6-5,TRBJ1-4,NA,CASSYGGDQPTEKLFF,TGTGCCAGCAGCTATGGGGGGGATCAACCCACTGAAAAACTGTTTTTT
NA,TRBV7-8,TRBJ2-5,NA,CASSLGVGRGGETQYF,TGTGCCAGCAGCTTAGGGGTGGGACGAGGAGGGGAGACCCAGTACTTC
TRBD2,TRBV7-8,TRBJ2-7,NA,CASSLRLAGVYEQYF,TGTGCCAGCAGCTTAAGACTAGCGGGTGTCTACGAGCAGTACTTC
NA,TRBV7-9,TRBJ1-1,NA,CASSKPQGIGTEAFF,TGTGCCAGCAGCAAGCCCCAGGGTATAGGCACTGAAGCTTTCTTT
NA,TRBV29-1,TRBJ1-1,few,CSVDRGSAAFF,TGCAGCGTTGATAGGGGGTCGGCAGCTTTCTTT
NA,TRBV12-3/TRBV12-4,TRBJ1-5,once,CASSLQDYQPQHF,TGTGCCAGCAGTTTACAGGATTATCAGCCCCAGCATTTT
TRBD1,TRBV15,TRBJ1-1,NA,CATSMDRARTTEAFF,TGTGCCACCAGCATGGACAGGGCGAGGACCACTGAAGCTTTCTTT
TRBD1,TRBV19,TRBJ1-5,NA,CASSWTGGQPQHF,TGTGCCAGTAGCTGGACAGGGGGTCAGCCCCAGCATTTT
NA,TRBV29-1,TRBJ2-1,NA,CSGRDGSSYNEQFF,TGCAGCGGTCGGGACGGTAGCTCCTACAATGAGCAGTTCTTC
NA,TRBV18,TRBJ2-1,NA,CASSERDLTFF,TGTGCCAGCTCAGAACGGGACTTAACGTTCTTC
TRBD2,TRBV10-3,TRBJ2-7,NA,CASSGRDRRVHEQYF,TGTGCCAGCAGCGGGAGGGACAGGAGGGTCCACGAGCAGTACTTC
NA,TRBV29-1,TRBJ2-6,NA,CSVESKHSSGANVLTF,TGCAGCGTTGAGTCGAAGCACAGCTCTGGGGCCAACGTCCTGACTTTC
NA,TRBV11-2,TRBJ1-2,NA,CASSLEAGRNYGYTF,TGTGCCAGCAGCTTAGAAGCGGGGCGGAACTATGGCTACACCTTC
NA,TRBV10-1,TRBJ2-1,few,CASSRASSEQFF,TGCGCCAGCAGTCGGGCAAGTAGTGAGCAGTTCTTC
TRBD2,TRBV10-3,TRBJ2-7,NA,CATAGGISYEQYF,TGTGCCACCGCGGGGGGGATCTCCTACGAGCAGTACTTC
NA,TRBV2,TRBJ2-7,once,CASRGPKGSYEQYF,TGTGCCAGCAGGGGACCTAAAGGCTCCTACGAGCAGTACTTC
NA,TRBV9,TRBJ1-6,NA,CASSVGGFDSPLHF,TGTGCCAGCAGCGTAGGAGGGTTTGATTCACCCCTCCACTTT
NA,TRBV7-2,TRBJ2-5,NA,CASRKDRSGVDQETQYF,TGTGCCAGCAGAAAAGACAGGTCTGGGGTGGACCAAGAGACCCAGTACTTC
NA,TRBV7-2,TRBJ2-2,NA,CASSLPGTGELFF,TGTGCCAGCAGCTTGCCCGGGACCGGGGAGCTGTTTTTT
TRBD2,TRBV2,TRBJ2-1,few,CASRAAGGSYNEQFF,TGTGCCAGCAGGGCGGCGGGGGGAAGTTACAATGAGCAGTTCTTC
TRBD2,TRBV6-5,TRBJ2-3,NA,CASRPQLAGVSTQYF,TGTGCCAGCAGGCCACAACTAGCGGGAGTCAGTACGCAGTATTTT
NA,TRBV5-1,TRBJ2-1,NA,CASSMGEDPNPNEQFF,TGCGCCAGCAGCATGGGAGAAGATCCCAATCCCAATGAGCAGTTCTTC
NA,TRBV6-4,TRBJ2-1,NA,CASGIAESSYNEQFF,TGTGCCAGCGGCATAGCGGAGAGCTCCTACAATGAGCAGTTCTTC
NA,TRBV27,TRBJ2-7,many,CASSPPQTHSYEQYF,TGTGCCAGCAGCCCACCCCAGACGCACTCCTACGAGCAGTACTTC
TRBD2,TRBV7-8,TRBJ2-5,NA,CASSPRTSGGAQETQYF,TGTGCCAGCAGCCCCCGGACTAGCGGGGGGGCCCAAGAGACCCAGTACTTC
NA,TRBV2,TRBJ1-4,NA,CASKSRAATGAEKLFF,TGTGCCAGCAAGTCCCGTGCAGCAACGGGCGCTGAAAAACTGTTTTTT
TRBD1,TRBV5-1,TRBJ1-3,NA,CASSLDGQVRSGNTIYF,TGCGCCAGCAGCTTGGACGGACAGGTCCGCTCTGGAAACACCATATATTTT
TRBD1,TRBV15,TRBJ1-5,NA,CATSRSDRMYMGNQPQHF,TGTGCCACCAGCAGATCGGACAGGATGTATATGGGCAATCAGCCCCAGCATTTT
TRBD2,TRBV6-6,TRBJ2-7,NA,CASWGPGGGKSAGEQYF,TGTGCCAGCTGGGGTCCGGGGGGGGGAAAGTCTGCGGGCGAGCAGTACTTC
NA,TRBV20-1,TRBJ1-1,large,CSAPLEGGHTEAFF,TGCAGTGCTCCCTTGGAGGGGGGGCACACTGAAGCTTTCTTT
TRBD2,TRBV10-2,TRBJ2-2,NA,CASSLRLAGGSGELFF,TGCGCCAGCTCCCTTCGACTAGCGGGAGGGTCCGGGGAGCTGTTTTTT
NA,TRBV4-1,TRBJ2-1,NA,CASSQVVTALSEQFF,TGCGCCAGCAGCCAAGTTGTGACCGCCCTGTCAGAGCAGTTCTTC
NA,TRBV20-1,TRBJ2-6,NA,CSARNGRTSSGANVLTF,TGCAGTGCTAGAAACGGCAGGACGAGCTCTGGGGCCAACGTCCTGACTTTC
TRBD1,TRBV20-1,TRBJ1-5,few,CSAIQGGGNQPQHF,TGCAGTGCTATCCAGGGGGGGGGCAATCAGCCCCAGCATTTT
NA,TRBV7-2,TRBJ1-2,few,CASSLYNYGYTF,TGTGCCAGCAGCTTATATAACTATGGCTACACCTTC
NA,TRBV20-1,TRBJ2-2,NA,CSALKNTGELFF,TGCAGTGCCCTCAAGAACACCGGGGAGCTGTTTTTT
TRBD1,TRBV7-9,TRBJ2-7,few,CASSDTGTGVDEQYF,TGTGCCAGCAGCGATACCGGGACAGGGGTCGACGAGCAGTACTTC
TRBD1,TRBV7-8,TRBJ2-2,NA,CASSLGTANTGELFF,TGTGCCAGCAGCTTGGGGACAGCGAACACCGGGGAGCTGTTTTTT
NA,TRBV20-1,TRBJ2-7,NA,CSATDSRSYEQYF,TGCAGTGCTACTGACAGCCGCTCCTACGAGCAGTACTTC
TRBD2,TRBV5-4,TRBJ2-1,NA,CASSLGLAGVGSYNEQFF,TGTGCCAGCAGCTTGGGACTAGCGGGAGTCGGGTCCTACAATGAGCAGTTCTTC
NA,TRBV2,TRBJ1-2,NA,CASSDTTDYGYTF,TGTGCCAGCAGTGATACTACTGACTATGGCTACACCTTC
NA,TRBV5-8,TRBJ2-5,NA,CASSFPGDGTQYF,TGTGCCAGCAGCTTTCCAGGGGATGGGACCCAGTACTTC
NA,TRBV9,TRBJ1-1,NA,CASSVVSGAAEAFF,TGTGCCAGCAGCGTAGTTAGTGGGGCTGCTGAAGCTTTCTTT
NA,TRBV7-2,TRBJ2-1,NA,CASSLDGSSYNEQFF,TGTGCCAGCAGCTTAGATGGCTCATCCTACAATGAGCAGTTCTTC
NA,TRBV7-9,TRBJ2-7,once,CAIQGTNSYEQYF,TGTGCTATACAGGGTACGAATTCCTACGAGCAGTACTTC
TRBD2,TRBV12-3/TRBV12-4,TRBJ2-7,NA,CASSSSSGIYEQYF,TGTGCCAGCAGTTCTTCTAGCGGGATATACGAGCAGTACTTC
NA,TRBV29-1,TRBJ1-1,once,CSVPTGSEAFF,TGCAGCGTCCCCACGGGGTCTGAAGCTTTCTTT